This T cell receptor (beta chain) came from a study of blood T cell repertoires in COVID-19. Study in general: The study drew acute and convalescent COVID-19 samples from the United States, Italy and Spain. Sample material is recorded as cDNA or gDNA derived from T cells, B-cell-depleted T cells, or PBMCs.

The CDR3 length is 14 residues. Germline V gene sequence: CDR1 GTSNPN, CDR2 SVGIG (reference sequence). The trim removed 4 bases at V and 2 bases at J, leaving 5 bases unmatched. Methods used by the authors: For nucleated cells, counts were estimated from reference gene primer amplification. The method was immunoSEQ multiplex PCR; TCRdb's version includes in-frame clones alone and lacks a portion of them. The V and J calls and clone size come from that table; D and trimming were worked out from the DNA. The table records over 300,000 clones, roughly 85% of them present only once. The sample was peripheral blood. The V call is TRBV30, the J call TRBJ2-7; the match to TRBD2 covers 10 bases. The sequence derives from a human donor in a cohort sampled during active COVID-19. The CDR3 DNA is TGTGCCTGGACCCTAGCGGGGGCTACCTACGAGCAGTACTTC. Translated, it gives CAWTLAGATYEQYF. Full variable domain (outside the CDR3, taken from reference TRBV30 and TRBJ2-7): SQTIHQWPATLVQPVGSPLSLECTVEGTSNPNLYWYRQAAGRGLQLLFYSVGIGQISSEVPQNLSASRPQDRQFILSSKKLLLSDSGFYLCAWTLAGATYEQYFGPGTRLTVT.